The clone carrying this T cell receptor beta chain has at least ten counts. V trimming: 1 base; J trimming: 7 bases; junction bases outside the gene matches: 9. The length of the CDR3 is 16 residues. CDR1 is LGHDT, CDR2 YNNKEL, per germline (reference sequence). This specimen belongs to a study of T cells in Graves' hyperthyroidism and ophthalmopathy. RNA transcripts served as the template for amplifying TCR beta CDR3 regions. RT-PCR in the first round (using the HTBI primer set) targeted the TCR CDR3. In TCRdb, the multiplex PCR reads were re-called with MiXCR into one record per CDR3 protein. The data show around 350,000 distinct CDR3 sequences, around 15% seen once. Thyroid ultrasound, orbital computed tomography, clinical symptoms, and serum thyroxine and TRAb underpinned diagnoses.

The clonotype originates from an older woman with Graves' ophthalmopathy. J is TRBJ2-1 and V is TRBV3-1; TRBD2 matches 8 bases. The sample taken for sequencing was blood. The CDR3 DNA follows: TGTGCCAGCAGCCAAGGAACAGCGGGAGTTTATAATGAGCAGTTCTTC. This translates into CASSQGTAGVYNEQFF.